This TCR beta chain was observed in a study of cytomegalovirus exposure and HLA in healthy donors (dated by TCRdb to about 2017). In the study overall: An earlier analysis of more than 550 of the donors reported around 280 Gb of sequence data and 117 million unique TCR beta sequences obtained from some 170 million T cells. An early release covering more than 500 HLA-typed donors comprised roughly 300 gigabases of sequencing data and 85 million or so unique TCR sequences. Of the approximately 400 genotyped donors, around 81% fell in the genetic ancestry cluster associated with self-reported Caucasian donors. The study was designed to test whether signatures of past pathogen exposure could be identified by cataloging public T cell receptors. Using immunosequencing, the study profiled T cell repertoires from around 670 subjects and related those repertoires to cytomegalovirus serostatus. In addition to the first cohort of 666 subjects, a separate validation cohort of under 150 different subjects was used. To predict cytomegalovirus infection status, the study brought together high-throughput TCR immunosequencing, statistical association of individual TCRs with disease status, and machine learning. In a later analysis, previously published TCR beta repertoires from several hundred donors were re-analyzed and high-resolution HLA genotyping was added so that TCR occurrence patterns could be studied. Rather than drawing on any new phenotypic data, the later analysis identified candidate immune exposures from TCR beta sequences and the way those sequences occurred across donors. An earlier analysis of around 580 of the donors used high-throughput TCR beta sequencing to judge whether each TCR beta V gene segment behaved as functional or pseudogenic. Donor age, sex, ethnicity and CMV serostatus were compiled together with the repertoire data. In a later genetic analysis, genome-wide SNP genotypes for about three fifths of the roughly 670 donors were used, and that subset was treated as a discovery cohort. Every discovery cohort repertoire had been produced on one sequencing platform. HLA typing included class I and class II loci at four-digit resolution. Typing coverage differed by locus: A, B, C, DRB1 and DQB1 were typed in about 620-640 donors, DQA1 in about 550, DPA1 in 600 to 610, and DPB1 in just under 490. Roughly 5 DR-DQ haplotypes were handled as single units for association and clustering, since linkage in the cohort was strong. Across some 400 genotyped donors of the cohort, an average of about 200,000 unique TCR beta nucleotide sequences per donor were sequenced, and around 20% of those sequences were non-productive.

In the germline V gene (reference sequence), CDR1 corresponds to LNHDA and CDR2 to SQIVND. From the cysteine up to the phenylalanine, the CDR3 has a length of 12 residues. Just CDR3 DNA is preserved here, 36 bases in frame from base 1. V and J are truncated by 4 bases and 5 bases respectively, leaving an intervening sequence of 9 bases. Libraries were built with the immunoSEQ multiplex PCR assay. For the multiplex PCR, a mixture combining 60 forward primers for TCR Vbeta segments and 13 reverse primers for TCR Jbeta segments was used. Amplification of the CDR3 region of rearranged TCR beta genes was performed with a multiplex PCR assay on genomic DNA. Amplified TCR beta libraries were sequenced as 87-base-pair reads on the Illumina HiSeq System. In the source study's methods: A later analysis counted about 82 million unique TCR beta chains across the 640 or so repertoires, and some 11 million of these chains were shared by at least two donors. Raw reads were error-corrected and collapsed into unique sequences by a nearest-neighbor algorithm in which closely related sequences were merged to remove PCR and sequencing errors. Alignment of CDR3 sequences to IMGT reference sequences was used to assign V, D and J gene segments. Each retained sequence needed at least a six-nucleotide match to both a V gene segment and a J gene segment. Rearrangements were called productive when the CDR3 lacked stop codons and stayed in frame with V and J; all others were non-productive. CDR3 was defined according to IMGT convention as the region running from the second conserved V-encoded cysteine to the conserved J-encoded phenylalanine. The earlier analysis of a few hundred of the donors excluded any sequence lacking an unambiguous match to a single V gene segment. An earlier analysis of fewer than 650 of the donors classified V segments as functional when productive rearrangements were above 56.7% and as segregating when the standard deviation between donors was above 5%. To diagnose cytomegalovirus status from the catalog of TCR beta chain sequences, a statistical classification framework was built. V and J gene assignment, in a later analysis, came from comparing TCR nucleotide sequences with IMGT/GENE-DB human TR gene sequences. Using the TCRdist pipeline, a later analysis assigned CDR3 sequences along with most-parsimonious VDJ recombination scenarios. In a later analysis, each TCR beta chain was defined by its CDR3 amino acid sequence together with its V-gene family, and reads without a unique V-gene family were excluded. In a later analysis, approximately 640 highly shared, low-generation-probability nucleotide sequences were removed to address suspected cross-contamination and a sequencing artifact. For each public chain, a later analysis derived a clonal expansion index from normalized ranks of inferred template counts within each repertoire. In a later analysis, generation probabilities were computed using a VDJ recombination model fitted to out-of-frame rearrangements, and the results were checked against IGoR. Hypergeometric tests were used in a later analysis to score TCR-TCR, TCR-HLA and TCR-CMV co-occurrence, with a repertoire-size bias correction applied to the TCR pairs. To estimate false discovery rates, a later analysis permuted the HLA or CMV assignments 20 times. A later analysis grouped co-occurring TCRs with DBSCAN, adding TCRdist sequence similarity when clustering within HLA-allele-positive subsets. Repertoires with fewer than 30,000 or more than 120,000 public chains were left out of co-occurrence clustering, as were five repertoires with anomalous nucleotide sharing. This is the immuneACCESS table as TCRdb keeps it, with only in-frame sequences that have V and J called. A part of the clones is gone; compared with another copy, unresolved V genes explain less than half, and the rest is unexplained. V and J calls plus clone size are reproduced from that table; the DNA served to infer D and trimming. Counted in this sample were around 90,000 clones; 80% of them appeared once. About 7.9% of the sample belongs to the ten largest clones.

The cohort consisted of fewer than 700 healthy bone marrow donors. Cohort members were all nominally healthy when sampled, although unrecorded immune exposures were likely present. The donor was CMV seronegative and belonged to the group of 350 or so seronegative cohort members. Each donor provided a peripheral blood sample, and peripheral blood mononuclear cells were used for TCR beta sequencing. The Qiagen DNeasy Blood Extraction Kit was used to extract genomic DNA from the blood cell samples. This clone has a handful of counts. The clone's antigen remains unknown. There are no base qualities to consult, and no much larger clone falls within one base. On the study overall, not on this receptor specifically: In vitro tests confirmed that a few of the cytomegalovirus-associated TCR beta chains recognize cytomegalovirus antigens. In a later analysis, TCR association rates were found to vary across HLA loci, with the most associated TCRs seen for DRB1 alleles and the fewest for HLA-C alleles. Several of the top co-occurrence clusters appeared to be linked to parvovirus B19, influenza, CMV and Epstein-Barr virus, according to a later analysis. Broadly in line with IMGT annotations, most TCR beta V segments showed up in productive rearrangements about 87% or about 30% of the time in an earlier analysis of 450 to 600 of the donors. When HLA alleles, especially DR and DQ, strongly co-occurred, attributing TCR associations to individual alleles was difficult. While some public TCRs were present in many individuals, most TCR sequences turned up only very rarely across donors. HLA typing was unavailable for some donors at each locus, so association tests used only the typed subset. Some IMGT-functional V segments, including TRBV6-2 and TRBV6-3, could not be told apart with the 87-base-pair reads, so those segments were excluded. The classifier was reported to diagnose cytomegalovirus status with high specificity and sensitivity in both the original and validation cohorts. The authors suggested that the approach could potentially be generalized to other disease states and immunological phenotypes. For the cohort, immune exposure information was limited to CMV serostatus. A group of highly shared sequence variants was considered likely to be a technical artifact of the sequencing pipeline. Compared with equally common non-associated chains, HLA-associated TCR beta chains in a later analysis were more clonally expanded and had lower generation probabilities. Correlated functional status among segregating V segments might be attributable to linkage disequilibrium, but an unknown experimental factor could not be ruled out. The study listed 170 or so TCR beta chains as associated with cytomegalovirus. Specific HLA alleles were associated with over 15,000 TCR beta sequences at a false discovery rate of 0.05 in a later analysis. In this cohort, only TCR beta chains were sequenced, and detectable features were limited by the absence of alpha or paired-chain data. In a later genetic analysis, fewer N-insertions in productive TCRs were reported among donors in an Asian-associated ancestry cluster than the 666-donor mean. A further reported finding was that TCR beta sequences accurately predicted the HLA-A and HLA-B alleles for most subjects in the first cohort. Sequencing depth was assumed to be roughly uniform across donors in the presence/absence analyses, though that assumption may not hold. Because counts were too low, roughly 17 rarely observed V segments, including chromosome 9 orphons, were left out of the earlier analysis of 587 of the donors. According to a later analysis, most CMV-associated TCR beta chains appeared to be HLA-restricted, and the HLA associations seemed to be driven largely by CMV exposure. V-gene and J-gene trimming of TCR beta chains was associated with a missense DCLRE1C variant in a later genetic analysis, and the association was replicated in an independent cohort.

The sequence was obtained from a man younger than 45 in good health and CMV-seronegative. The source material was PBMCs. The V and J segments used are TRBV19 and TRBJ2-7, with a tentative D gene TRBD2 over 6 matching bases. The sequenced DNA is TGTGCCAGTAGTACCGGGGGTAACGAGCAGTACTTC. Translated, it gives CASSTGGNEQYF.